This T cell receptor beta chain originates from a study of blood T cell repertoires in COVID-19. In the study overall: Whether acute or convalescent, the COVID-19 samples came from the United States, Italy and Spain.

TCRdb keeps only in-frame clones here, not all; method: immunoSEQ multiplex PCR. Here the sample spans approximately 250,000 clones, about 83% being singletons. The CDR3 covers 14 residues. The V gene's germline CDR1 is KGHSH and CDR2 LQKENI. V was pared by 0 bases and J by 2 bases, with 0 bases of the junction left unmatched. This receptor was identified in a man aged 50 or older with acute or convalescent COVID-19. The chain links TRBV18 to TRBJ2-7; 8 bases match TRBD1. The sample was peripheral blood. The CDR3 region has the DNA TGTGCCAGCTCACCACCGGGACAGGCCTACGAGCAGTACTTC. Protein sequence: CASSPPGQAYEQYF.